This entry describes one T cell receptor (beta chain). CDR3 length: 16 amino acids. CDR1 and CDR2 (germline): MDHEN, SYDVKM. The V end was cut by 4 bases, the J end by 2 bases, with 15 bases between. This table comes from immunoSEQ multiplex PCR, and its TCRdb copy is limited to in-frame clones, with some not included. The sample records more than 95,000 clones, roughly 80% being singletons. This entry is derived from a study of blood T cell repertoires in COVID-19. Study-level information: The United States, Italy and Spain were the sources of the acute and convalescent COVID-19 samples.

The chain carries TRBV28 and TRBJ1-3; weak D call: TRBD1 (5 bases). Source material: peripheral blood. This TCR came from a man aged 65-85 years with acute or convalescent COVID-19. CDR3 sequence: CASSSPGGRTGNTIYF. CDR3 sequence (DNA): TGTGCCAGCAGTTCCCCCGGGGGGAGAACTGGAAACACCATATATTTT. The full variable domain, in which reference TRBV28 and TRBJ1-3 provide the parts outside the CDR3, is DVKVTQSSRYLVKRTGEKVFLECVQDMDHENMFWYRQDPGLGLRLIYFSYDVKMKEKGDIPEGYSVSREKKERFSLILESASTNQTSMYLCASSSPGGRTGNTIYFGEGSWLTVV.